This T cell receptor (beta chain) was found in a study of blood T cells in healthy people across ages. Study outcomes and limitations: Bulk PBMC profiling left naive and antigen-experienced comparisons inconclusive. Among T cells, TCR beta diversity per million cells dropped roughly linearly as age rose.

Each donor had about 10 milliliters of peripheral blood drawn. A second PCR of roughly 7 to 11 cycles used a sample-barcoded 5' primer and a J-beta primer mix. TCRdb itself ran the 5' RACE reads through MiXCR, one entry per CDR3 protein. The sample lists 1.5 million to 2 million distinct CDR3 sequences; roughly a third were seen once. The CDR3 is made up of 13 amino acids. In germline, CDR1 is MNHNS, CDR2 SASEGT. V gave up 1 base and J gave up 5 bases, with 5 bases separating them. As concerns this clonotype: Its antigen is unknown.

This chain links TRBV6-1 with TRBJ2-2; D not resolved. Sequencing was carried out using blood. The source of this sequence is a woman in her 30s in good health. The CDR3 is CASSEGSTGELFF. Written as DNA, the CDR3 is TGTGCCAGCAGTGAAGGAAGTACCGGGGAGCTGTTTTTT.